Listed here are 30 T cell receptor beta chains from one sample, sequenced in a study of blood T cell repertoires in COVID-19. Clones were read by immunoSEQ multiplex PCR, and TCRdb kept only the in-frame ones, dropping some. The sample includes over 30,000 clones, 83% of them seen just once. Source material: peripheral blood. The receptors were gathered from a middle-aged man with acute or convalescent COVID-19.

The gene calls are TRBV3-1 (or the pseudogene TRBV3-2) and TRBJ2-5, with 10 bases that match TRBD2. There are 15 residues in the CDR3. The ends lost 0 bases at V and 5 bases at J; junction bases unmatched: 3. CDR1 is LGHDT and CDR2 is YNNKEL in the germline V gene (reference sequence). The CDR3 loop is CASSQEPAGGETQYF. For the CDR3, the DNA is TGTGCCAGCAGCCAAGAGCCAGCGGGGGGGGAGACCCAGTACTTC.

This clone was seen a single time. V is TRBV2 and J is TRBJ2-1, with 8 bases that match TRBD1. This CDR3 has 16 amino acids. V lost 6 bases to trimming and J lost 4 bases; unmatched junction nucleotides: 11. Germline loops: CDR1 SNHLY, CDR2 FYNNEI. The CDR3 is CASSATGTGLYNEQFF. The CDR3 bases are TGTGCCAGCAGCGCCACCGGGACAGGACTATACAATGAGCAGTTCTTC. Full variable domain (missing parts from reference TRBV2 and TRBJ2-1): EPEVTQTPSHQVTQMGQEVILRCVPISNHLYFYWYRQILGQKVEFLVSFYNNEISEKSEIFDDQFSVERPDGSNFTLKIRSTKLEDSAMYFCASSATGTGLYNEQFFGPGTRLTVL.

The V gene is TRBV19, the J gene TRBJ1-2; D remains unclear. V was pared by 4 bases and J by 2 bases, with 5 bases between. The CDR3 loop spans 12 amino acids. CDR1 is LNHDA, CDR2 SQIVND, per germline (reference sequence). The CDR3 here is CASSSQNYGYTF. CDR3 nucleotide sequence: TGTGCCAGTAGTAGCCAGAACTATGGCTACACCTTC. Complete variable domain (other parts from reference TRBV19 and TRBJ1-2): DGGITQSPKYLFRKEGQNVTLSCEQNLNHDAMYWYRQDPGQGLRLIYYSQIVNDFQKGDIAEGYSVSREKKESFPLTVTSAQKNPTAFYLCASSSQNYGYTFGSGTRLTVV.

Only one count was recorded for this clone. The chain has TRBV7-9 and TRBJ2-2, with TRBD1 identical over 7 bases. Germline V gene sequence: CDR1 SEHNR, CDR2 FQNEAQ (reference sequence). The junction had 5 bases not matched to a gene; V was cut back by 5 bases and J by 2 bases. This CDR3 is built from 15 residues. In DNA form, the CDR3 reads TGTGCCAGCAGCGCCCGGGACAGCAACACCGGGGAGCTGTTTTTT. Translating it yields CASSARDSNTGELFF.

The rearrangement links TRBV1 to TRBJ1-1; the table's D call of TRBD1 was not tested on the DNA. TRBV1 is noted as a pseudogene. There are 17 residues in the CDR3. As DNA, the CDR3 is TGCACCAGCAGCCAAGCTCCGGACAGACGAATGAACACTGAAGCTTTCTTT. Protein sequence: CTSSQAPDRRMNTEAFF.

The chain is built from TRBV4-2 and TRBJ1-2, with no clear D. Germline CDR1 reads LGHNA; CDR2 reads YNFKEQ. The CDR3 is made up of 12 amino acids. V was trimmed by 0 bases and J by 8 bases, leaving 7 bases between them. In nucleotides, the CDR3 is TGTGCCAGCAGCCAAGAACTGAGGGGCTACACCTTC. Encoded protein: CASSQELRGYTF.

This chain connects TRBV10-3 to TRBJ2-1; 7 positions match TRBD2. V shed 0 bases, J shed 9 bases, and the junction held 11 bases outside the gene matches. Germline CDR1 ENHRY, CDR2 SYGVKD. This CDR3 comprises 16 residues. CDR3 nucleotide sequence: TGTGCCATCAGTGAGTCTTTGTGGGAGGGTTATGGTGAGCAGTTCTTC. Protein product: CAISESLWEGYGEQFF.

V and J are TRBV6-2 or TRBV6-3 and TRBJ2-7, with 9 bases matching TRBD1. The V and J ends lost 4 bases and 3 bases, in that order; junction bases with no gene match: 7. The CDR3 contains 15 residues. Germline V lookup: CDR1 MNHEY, CDR2 SVGEGT. This chain's CDR3 is CASSSIQGANYEQYF. CDR3 in DNA: TGTGCCAGCAGTTCAATACAGGGGGCCAACTACGAGCAGTACTTC.

V is TRBV2 and J is TRBJ2-1, with D tentatively TRBD2 (5 bases). Trimming took off 7 bases at V and 10 bases at J, with 14 bases between the two ends. Germline CDR1 is SNHLY and CDR2 is FYNNEI. This CDR3 comprises 12 residues. The CDR3 DNA reads as TGTGCCAGCACCGACCGGGGTCGGGAGCAGTTCTTC. Its protein is CASTDRGREQFF.

This clone was recorded a few times. This rearrangement joins TRBV3-1 (or the pseudogene TRBV3-2) to TRBJ1-2, with D maybe TRBD1 (5 bases). Germline-derived CDR1 and CDR2 are LGHDT and YNNKEL (reference sequence). CDR3 size: 15 residues. The V and J ends lost 3 bases and 4 bases respectively, with 15 bases between them. Here the CDR3 DNA reads TGTGCCAGCAGCCACGCCCGATGGGGGGTCTATGGCTACACCTTC. Translated, it gives CASSHARWGVYGYTF.

This clone occurred once. The V gene is TRBV3-1 (or the pseudogene TRBV3-2), the J gene TRBJ2-1; TRBD2 matches at 11 bases. V shed 5 bases, J shed 4 bases, and the junction held 7 bases outside the gene matches. The CDR3 is 16 residues long. Germline V gene sequence: CDR1 LGHDT, CDR2 YNNKEL (reference sequence). CDR3 region: CASSSRTSGLYNEQFF. As DNA, the CDR3 is TGTGCCAGCAGCTCACGGACTAGCGGGCTTTACAATGAGCAGTTCTTC.

This sequence joins TRBV11-2 and TRBJ2-3; no definite D call. Trimming pared 3 bases from V and 2 bases from J, leaving 6 bases between. Per germline, CDR1 SGHAT and CDR2 FQNNGV. The CDR3 has 13 amino acids. The CDR3: CASSFLDTDTQYF. CDR3 nucleotides: TGTGCCAGCAGCTTTTTAGACACAGATACGCAGTATTTT.

This sequence joins TRBV11-2 and TRBJ2-1, with D unresolved. There are 16 residues in the CDR3. The germline V gene encodes CDR1 SGHAT and CDR2 FQNNGV. The V gene lost 1 base and the J gene lost 0 bases, with 10 bases spanning the gap. The CDR3 DNA sequence: TGTGCCAGCAGCTTAGGCCGAATGAGCTCCTACAATGAGCAGTTCTTC. Translating it yields CASSLGRMSSYNEQFF.

The table lists this clone with a few counts. The chain recombines TRBV2 with TRBJ2-2; D is possibly TRBD1 (5 bases). V gave up 2 bases and J gave up 0 bases, with 10 bases separating them. Looked up from germline, CDR1 is SNHLY and CDR2 is FYNNEI. This CDR3 has 16 amino acids. The CDR3 sequence is CASSETGRANTGELFF. In DNA form, the CDR3 reads TGTGCCAGCAGTGAAACAGGAAGAGCGAACACCGGGGAGCTGTTTTTT.

This sequence joins TRBV6-2 or TRBV6-3 and TRBJ2-7; D not certain. Germline V gene sequence: CDR1 MNHEY, CDR2 SVGEGT. The CDR3 is 15 amino acids. V was pared by 2 bases and J by 3 bases, with 14 bases between. The CDR3 here is CASSYVKRQHYEQYF. CDR3 nucleotide sequence: TGTGCCAGCAGTTACGTTAAGAGACAACACTACGAGCAGTACTTC.

This clone has a single count. V and J are TRBV4-2 and TRBJ1-3; 12 bases align to TRBD1. Trimming at V came to 1 base and at J to 4 bases, leaving 11 bases not matched to a gene. This CDR3 is 19 amino acids long. CDR1 and CDR2 (germline): LGHNA, YNFKEQ. CDR3 protein: CASSQGPGQGALWGNTIYF. The CDR3 DNA reads TGTGCCAGCAGCCAAGGCCCGGGACAGGGGGCTCTCTGGGGAAACACCATATATTTT.

This clone was seen only a few times. The chain employs TRBV19 and TRBJ2-3; 7 nucleotides line up with TRBD2. V shed 4 bases and J 1 base; nucleotides not matched to a gene: 2. Germline CDR1 is LNHDA and CDR2 is SQIVND (reference sequence). CDR3 size: 14 residues. The CDR3 bases are TGTGCCAGTAGTAAGGGGAGGGGCACAGATACGCAGTATTTT. Translation gives CASSKGRGTDTQYF.

This clone appeared a single time. The J gene is TRBJ1-2, the V gene TRBV6-5; no firm D call. Trimming left V 10 bases short and J 8 bases short, with 23 bases between. The germline gives CDR1 MNHEY, CDR2 SVGAGI. The CDR3 is made up of 14 amino acids. The CDR3 is CATPLEGFFYGYTF. In DNA, the CDR3 is TGTGCCACCCCTCTCGAGGGATTTTTCTACGGCTACACCTTC.

This chain connects TRBV28 to TRBJ2-7; D is unresolved. V lost 6 bases to trimming and J lost 4 bases, with 19 bases between them. Germline CDR1 is MDHEN and CDR2 is SYDVKM. The CDR3 consists of 15 residues. The DNA of the CDR3 is TGTGCCAGCAGAGAAAACTCCACCCCATTGTACGAGCAGTACTTC. Translation: CASRENSTPLYEQYF.

This chain uses TRBV24-1 with TRBJ2-3, with D possibly matching TRBD1 (5 bases). CDR3 length: 16 amino acids. Germline lookup yields CDR1 KGHDR and CDR2 SFDVKD. V shed 6 bases and J shed 0 bases, with 15 bases lying between them. The CDR3 protein is CATSSDTLGSTDTQYF. The CDR3 DNA follows: TGTGCCACCAGTTCGGACACACTGGGTAGCACAGATACGCAGTATTTT.

The chain joins TRBV19 to TRBJ1-1; no clear D. The CDR3 length is 13 residues. Trimming stripped 5 bases from V and 0 bases from J, with 7 bases between. The germline CDR1 and CDR2 sequences are LNHDA and SQIVND (reference sequence). CDR3 nucleotide sequence: TGTGCCAGTAGTTCGCAGGTGAACACTGAAGCTTTCTTT. Translation: CASSSQVNTEAFF.

V usage is TRBV5-1 and J usage is TRBJ1-2; TRBD1 aligns across 12 bases. V was clipped by 3 bases and J by 3 bases; unmatched bases: 9. Germline CDR1 SGHRS, CDR2 YFSETQ. CDR3 length: 17 amino acids. CDR3 region: CASSWGQGARLDYGYTF. The CDR3 bases are TGCGCCAGCAGCTGGGGACAGGGGGCGCGTCTAGACTATGGCTACACCTTC.

This clone was seen just once. The genes are TRBV20-1 and TRBJ1-2; 11 bases align to TRBD1. Unmatched junction bases numbered 9, after V lost 3 bases and J lost 6 bases. The CDR3 contains 15 residues. Germline CDR1 DFQATT, CDR2 SNEGSKA (reference sequence). CDR3 region: CSASPPDRGLDGYTF. The CDR3 bases are TGCAGTGCTAGTCCCCCGGACAGGGGGCTGGATGGCTACACCTTC.

The V gene is TRBV30, the J gene TRBJ2-5; 12 positions agree with TRBD2. CDR1 is GTSNPN, CDR2 SVGIG, per germline (reference sequence). Trimming took 4 bases from V and 5 from J; bases not matched to a gene: 5. The CDR3 totals 14 residues. In nucleotides, the CDR3 is TGTGCCTGGACCTACGGGACTAGCGGGGAGACCCAGTACTTC. It translates to CAWTYGTSGETQYF.

CDR3 residues: CASSTVGGAYSPLHF. As DNA, the CDR3 is TGTGCCAGTAGTACCGTTGGAGGTGCCTATTCACCCCTCCACTTT. This chain joins TRBV19 and TRBJ1-6; D is unclear. Germline loops: CDR1 LNHDA, CDR2 SQIVND (reference sequence). The ends were cut back, 4 bases at V and 8 bases at J, with 15 bases in the middle. The CDR3 is 15 residues long.

This sequence joins TRBV10-2 and TRBJ1-4; TRBD1 is a possible D gene (5 bases). Trimming took 5 bases from V and 1 from J, leaving 8 bases between them. The CDR3 contains 14 residues. In germline, CDR1 is WSHSY, CDR2 SAAADI. The DNA of the CDR3 is TGCGCCAGCAGTAACACAGGAACTAATGAAAAACTGTTTTTT. Encoded protein: CASSNTGTNEKLFF.

The rearrangement joins TRBV6-5 to TRBJ1-2; perhaps TRBD1 as D (5 bases). CDR3 length: 12 residues. V dropped 6 bases and J dropped 8 bases, with 13 bases sitting between them. Germline CDR1 is MNHEY and CDR2 is SVGAGI. DNA of the CDR3: TGTGCCAGCAGGGACACTGCTTCCGGCTACACCTTC. The encoded protein is CASRDTASGYTF.

The chain employs TRBV19 and TRBJ2-2; TRBD1 is a possible D gene (5 bases). Germline CDR1 LNHDA, CDR2 SQIVND (reference sequence). V was pared by 7 bases and J by 3 bases, with 15 bases between. The CDR3 spans 15 residues. CDR3 sequence: CASKGLADHTGELFF. The CDR3 DNA is TGTGCCAGTAAGGGGTTGGCAGACCACACCGGGGAGCTGTTTTTT.

The chain links TRBV27 to TRBJ2-4; TRBD1 matches at 7 bases. The J segment lost 0 bases and the V segment lost 5 bases, leaving 7 bases of the junction unmatched. Germline V gives CDR1 MNHEY, CDR2 SMNVEV (reference sequence). The CDR3 is 16 residues long. The CDR3 nucleotides are TGTGCCAGCAGTCGGGACAGCTATTTAGCCAAAAACATTCAGTACTTC. Its translation is CASSRDSYLAKNIQYF.

The chain joins TRBV9 to TRBJ1-1; tentatively, D is TRBD1 (5 bases). The V gene's germline CDR1 is SGDLS and CDR2 YYNGEE. The CDR3 runs to 14 residues. Trimming took 3 bases from V and 4 from J, leaving 13 bases between them. Written as DNA, the CDR3 is TGTGCCAGCAGCGAAGCCCGGGGGACCACTGAAGCTTTCTTT. Translating gives CASSEARGTTEAFF.